This TCR beta chain originates from a study of shared clonotypes between healthy human individuals. Study-level results: Several donors held about 5.1% of naive CD4 clonotypes in common. Larger richness was generally estimated for naive than memory subsets.

CD45RO negativity and positive selection for CCR7 defined naive CD8 cells, a population that excluded terminally differentiated effector memory CD45RA+ cells. This CDR3 region has 12 residues. Germline V gene sequence: CDR1 SNHLY, CDR2 FYNNEI. Trimming stripped 4 bases from V and 6 bases from J, with 9 bases between. Profiled with immunoSEQ multiplex PCR; TCRdb holds only in-frame clones, not every one. The sample contains millions of clones, more than 85% of which appear only once. About this clone itself: What it binds is unknown.

The V gene is TRBV2, the J gene TRBJ1-1; D perhaps matches TRBD1 (5 bases). The material sequenced was naive CD8+ T cells from PBMCs. The receptor comes from a man between 18 and 35 years old in good health. Some clones in this sample may be carry-over from other donors' samples. CDR3 protein: CASSGGYPEAFF. CDR3 DNA sequence: TGTGCCAGCAGTGGGGGGTACCCTGAAGCTTTCTTT.